This TCR beta chain stems from a study of blood T cell repertoires in COVID-19 (dated by TCRdb to 2020 to 2022). Turning to the overall study: The collaborator samples originated in the United States, Italy and Spain and spanned the acute and convalescent phases of COVID-19. The prospective study material was composed of cDNA or gDNA derived from T cells, B-cell-depleted T cells, or PBMCs. Subjects who had been exposed to COVID-19, were actively infected with it, or had recovered from it provided the deeply sampled blood TCRbeta repertoires that made up the dataset. The repertoires were released in a freely available public database meant as a resource for research on the immune response to SARS-CoV-2. The samples were drawn from the first 160 participants of the ongoing ImmuneRACE study and from 950 to 1,500 subjects provided by 6 global collaborators. A de-identified subject ID, COVID-19 status, age in years and sex were almost always included in the sample metadata. Where available, HLA class I and class II types were obtained from metadata supplied by the sample provider rather than from assay-based typing. Overall results and qualifications from the work: The quantity of clinical and demographic metadata differed by source and by participant and was supplied without curation.

Whole blood was collected in K2EDTA tubes by collaborating institutions according to the institutions' own protocols. For TCRbeta analysis, collaborators shipped samples in one of three forms: frozen whole blood, isolated PBMCs, or DNA extracted from either of those sample types. This clone was found a few times. Its antigen has not been determined. Base qualities are not recorded, but no much larger clone differs from it by a single base. From the cysteine through the phenylalanine, the CDR3 covers 13 amino acids. The retained sequence is limited to the CDR3, 39 bases, with the frame set at the first base. V loses 8 bases of germline sequence and J loses 5 bases, and the interval between the two ends is 15 bases. Sequences SNHLY (CDR1) and FYNNEI (CDR2) are obtained from the germline V gene. TCRbeta CDR3 regions were amplified from genomic DNA using the immunoSEQ Assay, a bias-controlled multiplex PCR. The study's processing was this. Nucleated cell counts per sample were estimated from amplification of reference gene primers within the assay. Sequence reads were collapsed and filtered to measure the absolute abundance of every unique TCRbeta CDR3 rearrangement. Productive Simpson clonality was computed per sample as the square root of Simpson's diversity index over productive rearrangements. As stored in TCRdb, this immuneACCESS dataset retains in-frame rearrangements with V and J assigned. A fraction of the clones does not appear; measured against another copy, unresolved V genes explain less than half of the discrepancy, and the remainder lacks a known reason. V, J and clone size were drawn from that table, and D and trimming were deduced from the DNA. Recorded for this sample are 70,000 or so clones; 86% of them occurred a single time. The leading ten clones occupy 10% to 15% of the sample.

This TCR came from a woman aged 55-75 years with acute or convalescent COVID-19. This chain is built from TRBV2 and TRBJ1-2; confidence is insufficient to name the D gene. The sequencing sample was made of peripheral blood. The CDR3 has the sequence CASEGVTLYGYTF. The nucleotide sequence is TGTGCCAGCGAGGGTGTGACTCTTTATGGCTACACCTTC.